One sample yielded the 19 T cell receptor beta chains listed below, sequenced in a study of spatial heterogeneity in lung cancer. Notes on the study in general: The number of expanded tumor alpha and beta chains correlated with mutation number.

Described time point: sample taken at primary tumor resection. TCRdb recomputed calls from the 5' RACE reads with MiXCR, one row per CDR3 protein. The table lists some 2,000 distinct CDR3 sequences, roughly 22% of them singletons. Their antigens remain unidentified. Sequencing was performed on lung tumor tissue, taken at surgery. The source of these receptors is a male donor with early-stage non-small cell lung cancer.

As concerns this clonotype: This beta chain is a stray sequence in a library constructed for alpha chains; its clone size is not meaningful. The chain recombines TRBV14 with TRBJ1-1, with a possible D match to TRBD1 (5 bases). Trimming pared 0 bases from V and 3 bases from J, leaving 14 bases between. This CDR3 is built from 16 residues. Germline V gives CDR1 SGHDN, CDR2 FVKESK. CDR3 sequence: CASSQDGAGQHTEAFF. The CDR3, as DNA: TGTGCCAGCAGCCAAGATGGAGCAGGGCAGCACACTGAAGCTTTCTTT. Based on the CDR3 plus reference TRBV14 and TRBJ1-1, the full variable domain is EAGVTQFPSHSVIEKGQTVTLRCDPISGHDNLYWYRRVMGKEIKFLLHFVKESKQDESGMPNNRFLAERTGGTYSTLKVQPAELEDSGVYFCASSQDGAGQHTEAFFGQGTRLTVV.

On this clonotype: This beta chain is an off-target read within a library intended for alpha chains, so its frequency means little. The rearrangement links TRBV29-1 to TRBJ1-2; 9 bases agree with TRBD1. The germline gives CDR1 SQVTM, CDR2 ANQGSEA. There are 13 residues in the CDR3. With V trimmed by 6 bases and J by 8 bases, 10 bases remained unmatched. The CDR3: CSVEGQGFGGYTF. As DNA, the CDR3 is TGCAGCGTGGAGGGACAGGGTTTTGGAGGCTACACCTTC.

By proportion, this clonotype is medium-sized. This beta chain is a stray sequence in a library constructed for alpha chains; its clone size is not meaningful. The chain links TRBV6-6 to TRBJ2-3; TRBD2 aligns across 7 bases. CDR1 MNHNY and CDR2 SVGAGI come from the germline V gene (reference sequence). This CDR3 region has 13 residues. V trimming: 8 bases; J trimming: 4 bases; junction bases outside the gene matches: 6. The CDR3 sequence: CASLTGGSDTQYF. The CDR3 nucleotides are TGTGCCAGCTTAACCGGGGGGTCAGATACGCAGTATTTT.

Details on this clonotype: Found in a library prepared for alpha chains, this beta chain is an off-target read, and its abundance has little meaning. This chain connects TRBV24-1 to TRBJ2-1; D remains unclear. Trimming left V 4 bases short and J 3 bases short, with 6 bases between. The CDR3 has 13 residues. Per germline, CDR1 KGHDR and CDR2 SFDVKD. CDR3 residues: CATSDSYYNEQFF. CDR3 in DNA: TGTGCCACCAGTGACAGTTACTACAATGAGCAGTTCTTC.

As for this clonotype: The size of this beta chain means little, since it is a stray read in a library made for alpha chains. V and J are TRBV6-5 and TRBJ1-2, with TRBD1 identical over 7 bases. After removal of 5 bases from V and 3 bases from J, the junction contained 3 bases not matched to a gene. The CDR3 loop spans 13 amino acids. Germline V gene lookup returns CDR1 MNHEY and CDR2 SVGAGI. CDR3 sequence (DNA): TGTGCCAGCAGTCGAACAGGGGACTATGGCTACACCTTC. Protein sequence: CASSRTGDYGYTF.

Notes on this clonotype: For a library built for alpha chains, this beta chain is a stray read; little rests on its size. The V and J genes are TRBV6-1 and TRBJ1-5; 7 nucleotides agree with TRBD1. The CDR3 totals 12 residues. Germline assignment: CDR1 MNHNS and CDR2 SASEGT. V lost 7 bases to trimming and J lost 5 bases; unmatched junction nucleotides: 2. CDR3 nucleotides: TGTGCCAGCAACAGGGGCCATCAGCCCCAGCATTTT. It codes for CASNRGHQPQHF.

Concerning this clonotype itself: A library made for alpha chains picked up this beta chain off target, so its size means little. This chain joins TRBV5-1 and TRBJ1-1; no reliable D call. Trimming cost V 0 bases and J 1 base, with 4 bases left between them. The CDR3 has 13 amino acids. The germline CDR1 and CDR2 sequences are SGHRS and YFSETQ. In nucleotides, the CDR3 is TGCGCCAGCAGCTTGGGGCCGAACACTGAAGCTTTCTTT. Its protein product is CASSLGPNTEAFF. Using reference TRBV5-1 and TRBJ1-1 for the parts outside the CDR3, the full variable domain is KAGVTQTPRYLIKTRGQQVTLSCSPISGHRSVSWYQQTPGQGLQFLFEYFSETQRNKGNFPGRFSGRQFSNSRSEMNVSTLELGDSALYLCASSLGPNTEAFFGQGTRLTVV.

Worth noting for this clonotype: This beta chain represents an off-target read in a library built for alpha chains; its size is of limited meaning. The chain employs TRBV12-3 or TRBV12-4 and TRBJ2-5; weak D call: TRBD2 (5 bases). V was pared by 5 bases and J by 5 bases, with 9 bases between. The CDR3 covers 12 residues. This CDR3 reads CASSASGETQYF. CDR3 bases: TGTGCCAGCAGTGCGTCGGGGGAGACCCAGTACTTC.

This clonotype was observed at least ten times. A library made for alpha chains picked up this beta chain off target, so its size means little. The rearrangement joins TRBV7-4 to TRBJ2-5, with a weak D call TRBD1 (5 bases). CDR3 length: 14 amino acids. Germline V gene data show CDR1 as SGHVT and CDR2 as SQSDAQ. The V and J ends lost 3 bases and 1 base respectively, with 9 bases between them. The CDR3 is CASSFHDSQETQYF. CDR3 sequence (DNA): TGTGCCAGCAGCTTTCACGACAGCCAAGAGACCCAGTACTTC.

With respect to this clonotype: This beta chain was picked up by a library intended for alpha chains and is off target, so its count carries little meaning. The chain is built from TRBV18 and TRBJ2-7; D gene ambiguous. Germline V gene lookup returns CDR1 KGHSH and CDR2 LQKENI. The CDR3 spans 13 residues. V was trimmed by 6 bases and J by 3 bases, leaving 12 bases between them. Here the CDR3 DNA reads TGTGCCAGCTCGCCTCGGACGGTCTACGAGCAGTACTTC. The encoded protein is CASSPRTVYEQYF. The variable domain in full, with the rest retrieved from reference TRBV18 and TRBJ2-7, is NAGVMQNPRHLVRRRGQEARLRCSPMKGHSHVYWYRQLPEEGLKFMVYLQKENIIDESGMPKERFSAEFPKEGPSILRIQQVVRGDSAAYFCASSPRTVYEQYFGPGTRLTVT.

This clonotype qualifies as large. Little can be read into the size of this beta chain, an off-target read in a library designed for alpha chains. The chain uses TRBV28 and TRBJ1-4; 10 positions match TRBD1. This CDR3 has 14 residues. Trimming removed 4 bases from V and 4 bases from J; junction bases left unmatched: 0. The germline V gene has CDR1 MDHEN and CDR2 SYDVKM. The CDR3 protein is CASSWTGGNEKLFF. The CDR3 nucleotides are TGTGCCAGCAGTTGGACAGGGGGTAATGAAAAACTGTTTTTT.

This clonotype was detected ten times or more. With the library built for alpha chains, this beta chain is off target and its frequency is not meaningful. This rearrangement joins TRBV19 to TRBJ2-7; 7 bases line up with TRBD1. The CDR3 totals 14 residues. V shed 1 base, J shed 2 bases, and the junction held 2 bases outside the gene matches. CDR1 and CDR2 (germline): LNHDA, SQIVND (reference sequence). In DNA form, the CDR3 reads TGTGCCAGTAGTATAGGAGGGACAGCCTACGAGCAGTACTTC. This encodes CASSIGGTAYEQYF. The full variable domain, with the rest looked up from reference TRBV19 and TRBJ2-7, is DGGITQSPKYLFRKEGQNVTLSCEQNLNHDAMYWYRQDPGQGLRLIYYSQIVNDFQKGDIAEGYSVSREKKESFPLTVTSAQKNPTAFYLCASSIGGTAYEQYFGPGTRLTVT.

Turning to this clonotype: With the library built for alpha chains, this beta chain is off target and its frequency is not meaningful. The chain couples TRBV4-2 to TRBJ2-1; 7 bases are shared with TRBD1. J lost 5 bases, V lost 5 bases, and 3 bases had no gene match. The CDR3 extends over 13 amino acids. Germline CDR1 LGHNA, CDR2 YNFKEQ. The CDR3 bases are TGTGCCAGCAGCTCACAGGGGAACAATGAGCAGTTCTTC. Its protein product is CASSSQGNNEQFF.

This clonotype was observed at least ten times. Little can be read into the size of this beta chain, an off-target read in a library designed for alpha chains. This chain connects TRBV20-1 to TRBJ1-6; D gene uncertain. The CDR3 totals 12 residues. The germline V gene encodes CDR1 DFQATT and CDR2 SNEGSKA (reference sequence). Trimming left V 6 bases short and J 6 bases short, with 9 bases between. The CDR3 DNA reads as TGCAGTGCGAGACTGCGTAATTCACCCCTCCACTTT. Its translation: CSARLRNSPLHF.

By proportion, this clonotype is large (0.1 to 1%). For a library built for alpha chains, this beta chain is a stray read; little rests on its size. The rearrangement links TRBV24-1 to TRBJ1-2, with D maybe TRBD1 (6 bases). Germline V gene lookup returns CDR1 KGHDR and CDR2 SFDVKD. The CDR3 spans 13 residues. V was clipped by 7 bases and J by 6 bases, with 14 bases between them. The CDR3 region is CATSLTGRDGYTF. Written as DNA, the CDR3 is TGTGCCACCAGCCTCACAGGGCGTGATGGCTACACCTTC.

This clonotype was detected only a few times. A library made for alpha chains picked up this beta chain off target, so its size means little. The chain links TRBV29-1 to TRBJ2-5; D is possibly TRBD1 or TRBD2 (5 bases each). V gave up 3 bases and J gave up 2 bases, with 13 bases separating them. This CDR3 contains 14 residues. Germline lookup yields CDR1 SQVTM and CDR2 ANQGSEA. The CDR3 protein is CSVDSLGRQETQYF. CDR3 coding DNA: TGCAGCGTTGATTCCTTGGGACGGCAAGAGACCCAGTACTTC. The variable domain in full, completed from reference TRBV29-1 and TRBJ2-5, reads SAVISQKPSRDICQRGTSLTIQCQVDSQVTMMFWYRQQPGQSLTLIATANQGSEATYESGFVIDKFPISRPNLTFSTLTVSNMSPEDSSIYLCSVDSLGRQETQYFGPGTRLLVL.

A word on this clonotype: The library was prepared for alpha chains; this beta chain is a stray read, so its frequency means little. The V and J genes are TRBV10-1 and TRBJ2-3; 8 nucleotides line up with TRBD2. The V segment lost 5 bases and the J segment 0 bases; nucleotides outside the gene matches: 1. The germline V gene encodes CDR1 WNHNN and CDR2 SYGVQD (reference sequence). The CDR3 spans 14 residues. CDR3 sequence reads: CASSLAGSTDTQYF. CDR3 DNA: TGCGCCAGCAGTCTAGCGGGTAGCACAGATACGCAGTATTTT.

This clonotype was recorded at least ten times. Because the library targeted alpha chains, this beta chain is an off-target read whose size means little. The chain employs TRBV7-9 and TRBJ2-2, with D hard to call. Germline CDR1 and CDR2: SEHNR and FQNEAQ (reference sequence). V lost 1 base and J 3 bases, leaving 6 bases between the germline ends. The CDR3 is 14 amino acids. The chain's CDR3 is CASSLDSYTGELFF. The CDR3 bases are TGTGCCAGCAGCTTAGACAGCTACACCGGGGAGCTGTTTTTT.

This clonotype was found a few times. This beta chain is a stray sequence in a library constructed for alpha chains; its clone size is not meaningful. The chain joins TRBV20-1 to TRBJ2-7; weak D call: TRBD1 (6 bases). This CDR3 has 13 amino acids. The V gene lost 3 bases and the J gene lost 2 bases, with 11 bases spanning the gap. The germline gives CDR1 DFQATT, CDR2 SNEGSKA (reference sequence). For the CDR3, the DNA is TGCAGTGCTAGGAGTCAGGGGCCCTACGAGCAGTACTTC. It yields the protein CSARSQGPYEQYF.